The following is a T cell receptor beta chain sequence with its context. Its target is not known. These data are taken from a study of T cells after yellow fever vaccination. About the study: Researchers used SMART-Seq v4 Ultra Low Input to prepare fractions that had low cell numbers.

General study points: CD4 and CD8 compartments shared a small share of clonotypes. The study noted that FACS-sorted repertoires could contain abundant clonotypes contaminating from the bulk population.

A universal primer site and UMIs were added as TCR cDNA was made by 5'RACE template switching. TCRdb fed the 5' RACE reads into MiXCR, producing one record per CDR3 protein. The sample lists a few hundred thousand distinct CDR3 sequences; 17% were seen once. The clonotype originates from a man aged 18 to 29 who received the YFV17D yellow fever vaccine. The source was PBMCs, collected 5 days after the first yellow fever vaccination.

The CDR3 bases are TGTGCCACCAGCAGAGGGCTCTCGGGGGAAGGGGAGACCCAGTACTTC. Amino acid sequence: CATSRGLSGEGETQYF. The V call is TRBV15, the J call TRBJ2-5, with TRBD2 as a possible D gene (6 bases). The CDR3 length is 16 residues. The V and J ends lost 1 base and 5 bases respectively, with 17 bases between them. Germline lookup yields CDR1 LNHNV and CDR2 YYDKDF (reference sequence).